The rows below give T cell receptor beta chains drawn from one sample of a study of tumor-infiltrating lymphocytes in oesophageal squamous cell carcinoma. TCRdb recomputed calls from the PCR reads with MiXCR, one row per CDR3 protein. Of 20,000 to 30,000 distinct CDR3 sequences in the sample, 35% to 45% were seen once. Sequencing was done on a sample of esophageal tumor tissue. The receptors derive from a male donor with esophageal squamous cell carcinoma. CDR3s include the opening cysteine and the closing phenylalanine or tryptophan. The D gene is left open where the match is weak. Some rows mark clone size as missing; the rest say once, few, many or name a class of expanded clone.

cdr3_nt | cdr3_aa | d_call | v_call | clone_size | j_call
TGTGCCACCAGTGATTTATACAGGGATAATGAGCAGTTCTTC | CATSDLYRDNEQFF | NA | TRBV24-1 | NA | TRBJ2-1
TGTGCCATCAGCGGACAGGGAATCTACAATGAGCAGTTCTTC | CAISGQGIYNEQFF | TRBD1 | TRBV10-3 | NA | TRBJ2-1
TGTGCCAGCAGTCCGGGACAGCGGCAAGAGACCCAGTACTTC | CASSPGQRQETQYF | TRBD1 | TRBV6-6 | NA | TRBJ2-5
TGCGCCAGCAGCTTGCAAGCCGGAATTACAGGAACGCAGTATTTT | CASSLQAGITGTQYF | NA | TRBV5-1 | few | TRBJ2-3
TGTGCCAGCAGCTTAATCGGCGGGAAGGCAGATACGCAGTATTTT | CASSLIGGKADTQYF | NA | TRBV7-3 | many | TRBJ2-3
TGTGCCAGCAGCTTAGATTCTGGGCGAACCTTGGACGAGCAGTACTTC | CASSLDSGRTLDEQYF | NA | TRBV11-3 | few | TRBJ2-7
TGTGCCAGCAGCGCCCCACCGGGACTAGCGGGAGATACGCAGTATTTT | CASSAPPGLAGDTQYF | TRBD2 | TRBV7-9 | NA | TRBJ2-3
TGTGCCAGCAGCTTATTCAGGGGATCGTACAATGAGCAGTTCTTC | CASSLFRGSYNEQFF | NA | TRBV11-3 | many | TRBJ2-1
TGTGCCACCCCCGCTGGGGCAGGGGATCATGGCGAGCAGTACTTC | CATPAGAGDHGEQYF | NA | TRBV6-8 | NA | TRBJ2-7
TGTGCCAGCAGCCGGACAGTGACCTACGAGCAGTACTTC | CASSRTVTYEQYF | NA | TRBV7-9 | medium-sized | TRBJ2-7
TGTGCCAGCAGCTCCCTGGGGCTAGCGGGAGGTTACAATGAGCAGTTCTTC | CASSSLGLAGGYNEQFF | TRBD2 | TRBV7-9 | NA | TRBJ2-1
TGTGCCAGCAGCAAACAGGGGGGCACAGATACGCAGTACTTC | CASSKQGGTDTQYF | TRBD1 | TRBV7-3 | NA | TRBJ2-7
TGTGCCAGCAGACAGAGCGCGAATGAGCAGTTCTTC | CASRQSANEQFF | NA | TRBV7-2 | few | TRBJ2-1
TGTGCCAGCAGGGGCACTAGACAGGCCTACAATGAGCAGTTCTTC | CASRGTRQAYNEQFF | NA | TRBV2 | many | TRBJ2-1
TGTGCCAGCAGTTTCTCGCAGACACCGAATCAGCCCCAGCATTTT | CASSFSQTPNQPQHF | NA | TRBV28 | NA | TRBJ1-5
TGTGCCAGCAGTGAACAGGCGGGGCGTTATCAGCCCCAGCATTTT | CASSEQAGRYQPQHF | NA | TRBV6-1 | once | TRBJ1-5